This T cell receptor beta chain was observed in a study of blood T cells in healthy people across ages. The CDR3 is made up of 16 amino acids. Germline V lookup: CDR1 SQVTM, CDR2 ANQGSEA. The J segment lost 0 bases and the V segment lost 1 base, leaving 8 bases of the junction unmatched. A second PCR of roughly 7 to 11 cycles used a sample-barcoded 5' primer and a J-beta primer mix. One entry per CDR3 protein, called by TCRdb with MiXCR from the 5' RACE reads. This table has about 780,000 distinct CDR3 sequences, about half appearing once. This clonotype was counted ten times or more. This chain uses TRBV29-1 with TRBJ2-7, with 8 bases matching TRBD2. Sequenced sample: blood. This receptor was identified in an elderly man in good health. The CDR3 protein is CSVEGSTSGSSYEQYF. In DNA, the CDR3 is TGCAGCGTTGAAGGATCCACTAGCGGTAGCTCCTACGAGCAGTACTTC.